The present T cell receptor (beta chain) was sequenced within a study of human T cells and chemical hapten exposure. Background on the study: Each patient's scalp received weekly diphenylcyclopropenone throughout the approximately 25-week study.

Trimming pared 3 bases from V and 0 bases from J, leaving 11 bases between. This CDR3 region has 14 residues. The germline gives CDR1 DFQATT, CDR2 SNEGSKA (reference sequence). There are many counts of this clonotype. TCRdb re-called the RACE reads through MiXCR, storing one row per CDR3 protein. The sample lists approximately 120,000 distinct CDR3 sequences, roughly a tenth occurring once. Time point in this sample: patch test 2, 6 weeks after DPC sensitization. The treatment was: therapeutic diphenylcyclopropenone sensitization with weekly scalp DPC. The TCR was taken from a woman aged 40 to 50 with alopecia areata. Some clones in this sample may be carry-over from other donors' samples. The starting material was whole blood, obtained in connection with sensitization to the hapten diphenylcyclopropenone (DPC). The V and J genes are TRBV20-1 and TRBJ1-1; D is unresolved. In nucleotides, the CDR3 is TGCAGTGCTAGTATGGGCTTCATGAACACTGAAGCTTTCTTT. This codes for CSASMGFMNTEAFF.